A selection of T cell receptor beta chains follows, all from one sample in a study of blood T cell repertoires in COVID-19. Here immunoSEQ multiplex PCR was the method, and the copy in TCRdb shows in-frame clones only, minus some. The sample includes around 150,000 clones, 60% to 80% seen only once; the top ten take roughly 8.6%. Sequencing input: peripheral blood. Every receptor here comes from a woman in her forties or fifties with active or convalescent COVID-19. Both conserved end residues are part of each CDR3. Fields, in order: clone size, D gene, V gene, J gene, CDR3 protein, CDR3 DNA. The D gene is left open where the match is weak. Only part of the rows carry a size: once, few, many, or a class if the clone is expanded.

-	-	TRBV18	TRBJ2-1	CASSPGSYNEQFF	TGTGCCAGCTCACCTGGCAGCTACAATGAGCAGTTCTTC
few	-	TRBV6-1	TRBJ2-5	CASSELGLPQETQYF	TGTGCCAGCAGTGAACTAGGTCTACCTCAAGAGACCCAGTACTTC
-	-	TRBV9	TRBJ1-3	CASSAPGGPSGNTIYF	TGTGCCAGCAGCGCCCCGGGGGGCCCTTCTGGAAACACCATATATTTT
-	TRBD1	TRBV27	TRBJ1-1	CASSLGQRTEAFF	TGTGCCAGCAGTTTGGGACAGCGCACTGAAGCTTTCTTT
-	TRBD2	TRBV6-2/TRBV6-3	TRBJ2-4	CASSRLARNIQYF	TGTGCCAGCAGCAGACTAGCGCGAAACATTCAGTACTTC
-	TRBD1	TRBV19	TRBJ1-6	CASSRQGESPLHF	TGTGCCAGTAGCCGACAGGGGGAGTCACCCCTCCACTTT
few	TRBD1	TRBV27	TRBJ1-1	CASSPRTGPMNTEAFF	TGTGCCAGCAGTCCACGGACAGGGCCAATGAACACTGAAGCTTTCTTT
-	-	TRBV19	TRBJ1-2	CASTPGSYGYTF	TGTGCCAGTACCCCGGGATCCTATGGCTACACCTTC
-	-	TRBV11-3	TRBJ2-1	CASSLDGGRNEQFF	TGTGCCAGCAGCTTAGATGGCGGGCGCAATGAGCAGTTCTTC
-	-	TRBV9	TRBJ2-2	CASSAGLTPNGELFF	TGTGCCAGCAGCGCCGGACTCACCCCGAACGGGGAGCTGTTTTTT
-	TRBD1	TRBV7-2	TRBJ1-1	CASSLATGAGMNTEAFF	TGTGCCAGCAGCTTAGCGACAGGGGCGGGTATGAACACTGAAGCTTTCTTT
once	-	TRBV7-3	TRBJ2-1	CASSSTNYNEQFF	TGTGCCAGCAGCTCGACTAATTACAATGAGCAGTTCTTC
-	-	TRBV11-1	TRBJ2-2	CASRAASGTGELFF	TGTGCCAGCAGGGCCGCCTCGGGCACCGGGGAGCTGTTTTTT
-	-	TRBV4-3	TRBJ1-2	CASSQELRELYGYTF	TGCGCCAGCAGCCAAGAATTGAGGGAACTATATGGCTACACCTTC
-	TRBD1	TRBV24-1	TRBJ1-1	CATRGQGALDTEAFF	TGTGCCACCAGGGGACAGGGGGCTTTGGACACTGAAGCTTTCTTT
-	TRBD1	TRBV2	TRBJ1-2	CASSQVRDRGAGYTF	TGTGCCAGCAGCCAAGTCCGGGACAGGGGTGCTGGCTACACCTTC
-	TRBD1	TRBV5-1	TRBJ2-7	CASSLGPGQEYEQYF	TGCGCCAGCAGCTTGGGGCCGGGACAGGAGTACGAGCAGTACTTC
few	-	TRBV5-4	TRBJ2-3	CASSLPGRGGTDTQYF	TGTGCCAGCAGCTTGCCCGGGCGGGGTGGGACAGATACGCAGTATTTT
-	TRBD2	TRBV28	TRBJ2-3	CASSLVAGGLTDTQYF	TGTGCCAGCAGTCTGGTGGCGGGAGGGCTGACAGATACGCAGTATTTT
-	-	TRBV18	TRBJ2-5	CASSPPWTATQETQYF	TGTGCCAGCTCACCACCTTGGACAGCTACCCAAGAGACCCAGTACTTC
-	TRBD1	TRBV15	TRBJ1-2	CATRAGGFDGYTF	TGTGCCACCAGAGCAGGGGGCTTTGATGGCTACACCTTC
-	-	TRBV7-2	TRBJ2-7	CASSRTALTEQYF	TGTGCCAGCTCCAGGACAGCTTTAACCGAGCAGTACTTC
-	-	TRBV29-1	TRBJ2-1	CSVVRNEQFF	TGCAGCGTTGTCCGGAATGAGCAGTTCTTC
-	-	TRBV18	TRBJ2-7	CASSPPTVSSGLEQYF	TGTGCCAGCTCACCTCCAACAGTCAGCTCAGGTCTCGAGCAGTACTTC
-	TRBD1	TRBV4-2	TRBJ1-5	CASSQEWDSDQPQHF	TGTGCCAGCAGCCAAGAGTGGGACAGCGATCAGCCCCAGCATTTT
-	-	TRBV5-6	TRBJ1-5	CASSLLGREADQPQHF	TGTGCCAGCAGCTTGTTAGGCAGGGAGGCGGATCAGCCCCAGCATTTT
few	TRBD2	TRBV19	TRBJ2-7	CASSPTSGRIPYEQYF	TGTGCCAGTAGTCCTACTAGCGGGAGAATCCCCTACGAGCAGTACTTC
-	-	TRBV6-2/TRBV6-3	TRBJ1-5	CASSYAIGQSPQPQHF	TGTGCCAGCAGTTACGCCATAGGACAGTCTCCTCAGCCCCAGCATTTT
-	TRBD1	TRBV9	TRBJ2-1	CASSESPDRGDEQFF	TGTGCCAGCAGCGAGTCCCCGGACAGGGGGGATGAGCAGTTCTTC
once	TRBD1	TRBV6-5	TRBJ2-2	CASRGDRPGELFF	TGTGCCAGCAGGGGGGACAGGCCTGGGGAGCTGTTTTTT
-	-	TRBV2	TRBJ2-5	CASSVRLAETQYF	TGTGCCAGCAGTGTCAGACTCGCAGAGACCCAGTACTTC
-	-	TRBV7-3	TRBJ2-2	CASSLTRNTGELFF	TGTGCCAGCAGCTTAACCAGGAACACCGGGGAGCTGTTTTTT
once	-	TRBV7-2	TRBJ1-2	CASSPFGEVYGYTF	TGTGCCAGCAGCCCCTTCGGGGAGGTCTATGGCTACACCTTC
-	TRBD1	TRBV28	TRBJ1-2	CASRLGWGTGFNYGYTF	TGTGCCAGCCGATTAGGGTGGGGGACAGGGTTTAACTATGGCTACACCTTC
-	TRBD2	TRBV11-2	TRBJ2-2	CASRGPSGGPRELFF	TGTGCCAGCAGAGGGCCTAGCGGGGGCCCGAGGGAGCTGTTTTTT
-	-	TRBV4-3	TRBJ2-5	CASSQDRRETQYF	TGCGCCAGCAGCCAAGATAGGAGAGAGACCCAGTACTTC
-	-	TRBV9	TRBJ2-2	CASSSRDSITGELFF	TGTGCCAGCAGCTCGCGGGACTCGATCACCGGGGAGCTGTTTTTT
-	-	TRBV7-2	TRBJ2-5	CASSKDKTYQETQYF	TGTGCCAGCAGCAAGGACAAGACGTACCAAGAGACCCAGTACTTC
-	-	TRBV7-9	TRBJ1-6	CASSLVGGVSYNSPLHF	TGTGCCAGCAGCTTAGTAGGGGGGGTCTCCTATAATTCACCCCTCCACTTT
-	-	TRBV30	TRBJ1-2	CAWSAWGPYGYTF	TGTGCCTGGAGTGCATGGGGGCCGTATGGCTACACCTTC
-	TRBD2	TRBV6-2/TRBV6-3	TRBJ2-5	CASSYLVGVAGTQETQYF	TGTGCCAGCAGTTACCTCGTTGGAGTAGCGGGGACCCAAGAGACCCAGTACTTC
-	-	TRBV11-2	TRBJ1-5	CASSQQGGRQPQHF	TGTGCCAGCAGCCAACAAGGGGGAAGGCAGCCCCAGCATTTT
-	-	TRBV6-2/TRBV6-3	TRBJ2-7	CASNPTGAYEQYF	TGTGCCAGCAACCCGACAGGCGCCTACGAGCAGTACTTC
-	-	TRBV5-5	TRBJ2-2	CASSPGINTGELFF	TGTGCCAGCAGCCCGGGAATTAACACCGGGGAGCTGTTTTTT
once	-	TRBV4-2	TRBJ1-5	CASSPRGKGQPQHF	TGTGCCAGCAGCCCCCGAGGGAAAGGTCAGCCCCAGCATTTT
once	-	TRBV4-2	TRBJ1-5	CASSPSIAGNQPQHF	TGTGCCAGCAGCCCCTCTATCGCTGGCAATCAGCCCCAGCATTTT